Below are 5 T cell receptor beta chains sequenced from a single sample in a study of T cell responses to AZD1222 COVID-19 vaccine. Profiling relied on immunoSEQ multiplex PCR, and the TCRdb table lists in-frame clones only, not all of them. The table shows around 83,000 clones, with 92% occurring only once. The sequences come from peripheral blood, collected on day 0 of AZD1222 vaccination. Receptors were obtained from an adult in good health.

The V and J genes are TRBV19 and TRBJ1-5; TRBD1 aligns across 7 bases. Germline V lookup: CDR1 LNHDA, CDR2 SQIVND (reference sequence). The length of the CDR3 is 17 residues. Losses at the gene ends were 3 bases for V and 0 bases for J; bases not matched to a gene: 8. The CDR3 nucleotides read TGTGCCAGTAGTATTAGGGGACAGACATATAGCAATCAGCCCCAGCATTTT. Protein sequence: CASSIRGQTYSNQPQHF.

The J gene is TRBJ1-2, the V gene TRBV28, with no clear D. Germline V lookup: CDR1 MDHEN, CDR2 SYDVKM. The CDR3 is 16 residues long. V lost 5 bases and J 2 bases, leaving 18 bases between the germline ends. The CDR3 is CASSGGFVSSNYGYTF. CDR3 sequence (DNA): TGTGCCAGCAGTGGCGGTTTCGTTAGTTCCAACTATGGCTACACCTTC.

CDR3 in amino acids: CASSPDGQETQYF. The CDR3 DNA sequence: TGTGCCAGCAGCCCGGACGGCCAAGAGACCCAGTACTTC. The V and J genes are TRBV12-3 or TRBV12-4 and TRBJ2-5; D not resolved. Trimming stripped 6 bases from V and 1 base from J, with 9 bases between. The CDR3 runs 13 residues.

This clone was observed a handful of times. The CDR3: CAQTSGSWANIQYF. As DNA, the CDR3 is TGTGCCCAGACTAGCGGGAGTTGGGCGAACATTCAGTACTTC. The chain couples TRBV30 to TRBJ2-4; TRBD2 aligns across 12 bases. The V segment lost 8 bases and the J segment 7 bases; nucleotides outside the gene matches: 9. CDR1 is GTSNPN and CDR2 is SVGIG in the germline V gene (reference sequence). This CDR3 has 14 residues.

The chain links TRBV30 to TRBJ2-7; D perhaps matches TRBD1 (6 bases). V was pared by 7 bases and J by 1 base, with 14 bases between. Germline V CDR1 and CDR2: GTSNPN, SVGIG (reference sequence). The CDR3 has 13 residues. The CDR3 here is CALSGHLSYEQYF. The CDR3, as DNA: TGTGCCTTATCGGGACACCTATCCTACGAGCAGTACTTC. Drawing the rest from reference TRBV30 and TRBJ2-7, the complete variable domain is SQTIHQWPATLVQPVGSPLSLECTVEGTSNPNLYWYRQAAGRGLQLLFYSVGIGQISSEVPQNLSASRPQDRQFILSSKKLLLSDSGFYLCALSGHLSYEQYFGPGTRLTVT.